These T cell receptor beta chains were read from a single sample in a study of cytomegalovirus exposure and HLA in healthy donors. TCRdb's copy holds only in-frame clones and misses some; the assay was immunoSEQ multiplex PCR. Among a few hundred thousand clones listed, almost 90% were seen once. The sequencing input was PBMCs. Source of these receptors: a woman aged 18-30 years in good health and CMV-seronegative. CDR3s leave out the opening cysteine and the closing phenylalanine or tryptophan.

CDR3: ASFPGEGEQYYEQY; V: TRBV21-1; J: TRBJ2-7
CDR3: ATSRDWGDRGPEAF; V: TRBV15; J: TRBJ1-1
CDR3: ASGTGHADSK; V: TRBV5-4; J: TRBJ1-2
CDR3: ASSQLAGGPREQF; V: TRBV4-1; J: TRBJ2-1
CDR3: ASSVYNQGEKLF; V: TRBV7-9; J: TRBJ1-4
CDR3: ASSEGTEDRGLNGYT; V: TRBV6-1; J: TRBJ1-2
CDR3: ASSLGTSGGYEQY; V: TRBV5-1; J: TRBJ2-7
CDR3: ASSLGQENEKLF; V: TRBV27; J: TRBJ1-4
CDR3: ATRAPDRGYNGYT; V: TRBV15; J: TRBJ1-2
CDR3: ASSRMAGASTDTQY; V: TRBV5-1; J: TRBJ2-3
CDR3: ASSYSMGLGEQF; V: TRBV6-5; J: TRBJ2-1
CDR3: ASSPPDRAEQF; V: TRBV11-2; J: TRBJ2-1
CDR3: ASSPNYGTENSPLH; V: TRBV18; J: TRBJ1-6
CDR3: ASSFPDRTEAF; V: TRBV28; J: TRBJ1-1
CDR3: ASSRDSEPLDNEQF; V: TRBV14; J: TRBJ2-1
CDR3: ASSEYTDTQY; V: TRBV9; J: TRBJ2-3
CDR3: ASSLEQGVGYT; V: TRBV7-8; J: TRBJ1-2
CDR3: ASITGTGYNEQF; V: TRBV2; J: TRBJ2-1
CDR3: ASSPPATDEQF; V: TRBV6-6; J: TRBJ2-1
CDR3: AISGTVNTEAF; V: TRBV10-3; J: TRBJ1-1
CDR3: ASSLGVNQPQH; V: TRBV7-2; J: TRBJ1-5
CDR3: ASSYKRQGDSPLH; V: TRBV6-5; J: TRBJ1-6
CDR3: ASSIIPSGLSTDTQY; V: TRBV19; J: TRBJ2-3
CDR3: ASSESKDMSTDTQY; V: TRBV10-2; J: TRBJ2-3
CDR3: ASSLGPGANVLT; V: TRBV7-8; J: TRBJ2-6